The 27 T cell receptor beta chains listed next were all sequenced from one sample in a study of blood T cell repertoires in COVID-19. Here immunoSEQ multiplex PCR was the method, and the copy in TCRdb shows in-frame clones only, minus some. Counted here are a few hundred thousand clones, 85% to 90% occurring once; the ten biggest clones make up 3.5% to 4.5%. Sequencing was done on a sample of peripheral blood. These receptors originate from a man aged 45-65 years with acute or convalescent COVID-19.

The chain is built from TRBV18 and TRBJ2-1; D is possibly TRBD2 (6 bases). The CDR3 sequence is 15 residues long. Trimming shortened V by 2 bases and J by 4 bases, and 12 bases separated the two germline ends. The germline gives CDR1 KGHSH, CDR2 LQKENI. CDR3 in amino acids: CASSPGLGGYNEQFF. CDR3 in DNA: TGTGCCAGCTCACCAGGGCTGGGGGGATACAATGAGCAGTTCTTC.

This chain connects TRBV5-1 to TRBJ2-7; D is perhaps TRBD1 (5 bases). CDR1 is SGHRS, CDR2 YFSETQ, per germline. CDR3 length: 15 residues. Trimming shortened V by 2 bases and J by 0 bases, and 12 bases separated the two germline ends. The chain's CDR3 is CASSFRTSSSYEQYF. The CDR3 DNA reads TGCGCCAGCAGCTTTCGGACATCGAGCTCCTACGAGCAGTACTTC.

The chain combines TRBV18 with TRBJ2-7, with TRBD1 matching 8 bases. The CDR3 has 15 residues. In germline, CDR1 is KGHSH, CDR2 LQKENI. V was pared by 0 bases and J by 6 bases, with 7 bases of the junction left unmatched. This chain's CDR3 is CASSPPGQVFSEQYF. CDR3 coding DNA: TGTGCCAGCTCACCACCGGGACAGGTATTCAGCGAGCAGTACTTC.

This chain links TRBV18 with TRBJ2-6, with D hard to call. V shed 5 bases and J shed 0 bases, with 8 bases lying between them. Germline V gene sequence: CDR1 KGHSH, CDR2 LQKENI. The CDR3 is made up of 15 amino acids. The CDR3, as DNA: TGTGCCAGCTCAGCGCCGAGCTCTGGGGCCAACGTCCTGACTTTC. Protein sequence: CASSAPSSGANVLTF.

The CDR3 region has the DNA TGTGCCAGCAGCTTTGCGGGGAATGAGCAGTTCTTC. Protein product: CASSFAGNEQFF. The gene calls are TRBV11-2 and TRBJ2-1; D might be TRBD2 (6 bases). V lost 3 bases, J lost 7 bases, and 7 bases lay in between. Per the germline V gene, CDR1 is SGHAT and CDR2 is FQNNGV. The CDR3 loop spans 12 amino acids.

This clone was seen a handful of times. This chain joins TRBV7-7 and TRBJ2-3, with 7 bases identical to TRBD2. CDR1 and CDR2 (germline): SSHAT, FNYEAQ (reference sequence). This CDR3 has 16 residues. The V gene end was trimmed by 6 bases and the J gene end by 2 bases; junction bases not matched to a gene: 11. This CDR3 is CASSPAGVGITDTQYF. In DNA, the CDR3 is TGTGCCAGCAGTCCGGCGGGGGTCGGAATCACAGATACGCAGTATTTT.

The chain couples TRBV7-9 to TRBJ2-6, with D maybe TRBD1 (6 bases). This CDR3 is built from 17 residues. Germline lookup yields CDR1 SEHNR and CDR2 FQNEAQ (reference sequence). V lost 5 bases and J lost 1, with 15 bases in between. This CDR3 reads CASSLQTGLSGANVLTF. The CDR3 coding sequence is TGTGCCAGCAGCCTCCAAACAGGGTTATCTGGGGCCAACGTCCTGACTTTC.

The CDR3: CASRQVSTDTQYF. As DNA, the CDR3 is TGTGCCAGTAGACAGGTGAGCACAGATACGCAGTATTTT. The chain couples TRBV27 to TRBJ2-3, with D possibly being TRBD1 (6 bases). V was clipped by 9 bases and J by 0 bases, with 10 bases between them. Germline V gives CDR1 MNHEY, CDR2 SMNVEV (reference sequence). The length of the CDR3 is 13 residues.

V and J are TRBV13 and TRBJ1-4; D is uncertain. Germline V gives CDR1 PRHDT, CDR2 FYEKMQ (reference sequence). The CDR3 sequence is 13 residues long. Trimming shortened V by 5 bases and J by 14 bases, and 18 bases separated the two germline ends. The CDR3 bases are TGTGCCAGCAGCCCTCGTAGAGGTCCTATGCTGTTTTTT. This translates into CASSPRRGPMLFF.

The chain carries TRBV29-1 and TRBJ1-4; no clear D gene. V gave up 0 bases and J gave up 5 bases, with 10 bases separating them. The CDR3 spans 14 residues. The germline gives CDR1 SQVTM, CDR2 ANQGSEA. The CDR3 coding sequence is TGCAGCGTTGAAGATCCCAGGAGGAATGAAAAACTGTTTTTT. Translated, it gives CSVEDPRRNEKLFF. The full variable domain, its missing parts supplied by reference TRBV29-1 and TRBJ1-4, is SAVISQKPSRDICQRGTSLTIQCQVDSQVTMMFWYRQQPGQSLTLIATANQGSEATYESGFVIDKFPISRPNLTFSTLTVSNMSPEDSSIYLCSVEDPRRNEKLFFGSGTQLSVL.

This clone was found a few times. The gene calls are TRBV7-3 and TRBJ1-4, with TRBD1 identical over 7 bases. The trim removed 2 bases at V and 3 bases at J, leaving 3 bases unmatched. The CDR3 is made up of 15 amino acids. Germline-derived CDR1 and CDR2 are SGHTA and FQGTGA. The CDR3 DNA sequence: TGTGCCAGCAGCTTAGAAGGGACAGCTAATGAAAAACTGTTTTTT. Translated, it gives CASSLEGTANEKLFF.

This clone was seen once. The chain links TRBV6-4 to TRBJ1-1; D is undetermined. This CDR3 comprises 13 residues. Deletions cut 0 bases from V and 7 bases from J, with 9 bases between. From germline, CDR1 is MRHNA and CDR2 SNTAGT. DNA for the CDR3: TGTGCCAGCAGTGACTCGAGTCGGGGTGAAGCTTTCTTT. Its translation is CASSDSSRGEAFF.

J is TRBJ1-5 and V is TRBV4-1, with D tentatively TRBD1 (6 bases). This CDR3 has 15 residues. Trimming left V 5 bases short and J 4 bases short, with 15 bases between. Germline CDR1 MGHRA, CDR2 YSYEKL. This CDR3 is CASSSTGITNQPQHF. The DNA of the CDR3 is TGCGCCAGCAGCAGTACAGGGATCACGAATCAGCCCCAGCATTTT.

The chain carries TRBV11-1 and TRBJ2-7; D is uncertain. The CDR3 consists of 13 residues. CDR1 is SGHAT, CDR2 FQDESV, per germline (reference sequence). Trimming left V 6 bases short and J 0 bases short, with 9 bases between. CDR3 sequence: CASRAESSYEQYF. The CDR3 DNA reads TGTGCCAGCAGGGCGGAGAGCTCCTACGAGCAGTACTTC.

CDR3 bases: TGTGCCAGCAGTGAATTTGGACAGGGCGTTCGTGTCAGCAATCAGCCCCAGCATTTT. Translating it yields CASSEFGQGVRVSNQPQHF. The chain joins TRBV6-1 to TRBJ1-5; 8 nucleotides match TRBD1. J lost 1 base, V lost 2 bases, and 13 bases had no gene match. The CDR3 is made up of 19 amino acids. Germline V gives CDR1 MNHNS, CDR2 SASEGT.

CDR3 in DNA: TGTGCCAGCAGTGACAGGGTGCGCGAAAAACTGTTTTTT. Its translation is CASSDRVREKLFF. This rearrangement joins TRBV27 to TRBJ1-4, with 7 bases that match TRBD1. With 5 bases clipped from V and 8 bases from J, the junction kept 5 bases outside the gene matches. The CDR3 consists of 13 residues. CDR1 is MNHEY and CDR2 is SMNVEV in the germline V gene (reference sequence).

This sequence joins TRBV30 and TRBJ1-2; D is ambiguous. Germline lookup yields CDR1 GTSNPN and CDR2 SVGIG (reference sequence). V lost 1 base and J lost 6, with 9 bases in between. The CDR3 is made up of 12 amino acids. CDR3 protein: CAWSETGNGYTF. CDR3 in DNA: TGTGCCTGGAGTGAAACCGGGAATGGCTACACCTTC.

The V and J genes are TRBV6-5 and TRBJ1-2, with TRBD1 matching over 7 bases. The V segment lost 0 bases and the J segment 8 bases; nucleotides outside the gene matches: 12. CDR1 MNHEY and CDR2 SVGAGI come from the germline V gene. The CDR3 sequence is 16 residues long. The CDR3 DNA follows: TGTGCCAGCAGTTACTCGGTGCTAGGGGGCGCGCTCGGCTACACCTTC. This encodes CASSYSVLGGALGYTF.

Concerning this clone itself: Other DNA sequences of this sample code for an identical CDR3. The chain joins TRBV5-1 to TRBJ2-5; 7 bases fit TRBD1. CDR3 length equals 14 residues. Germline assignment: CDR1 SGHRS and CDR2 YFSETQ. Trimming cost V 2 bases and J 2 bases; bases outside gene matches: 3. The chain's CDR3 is CASSFGTVQETQYF. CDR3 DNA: TGCGCCAGCAGCTTTGGGACAGTTCAAGAGACCCAGTACTTC.

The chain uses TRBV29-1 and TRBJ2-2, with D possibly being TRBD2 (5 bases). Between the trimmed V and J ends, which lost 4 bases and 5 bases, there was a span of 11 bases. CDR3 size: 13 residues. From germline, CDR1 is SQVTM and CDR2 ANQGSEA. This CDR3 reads CSVGPGGTGELFF. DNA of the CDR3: TGCAGCGTTGGACCAGGCGGGACCGGGGAGCTGTTTTTT.

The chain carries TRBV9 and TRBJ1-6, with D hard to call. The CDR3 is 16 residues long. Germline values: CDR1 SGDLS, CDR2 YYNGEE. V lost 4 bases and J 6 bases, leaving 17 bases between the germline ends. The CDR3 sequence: CASSLADAGPNSPLHF. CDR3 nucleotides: TGTGCCAGCAGCCTAGCGGATGCTGGGCCTAATTCACCCCTCCACTTT. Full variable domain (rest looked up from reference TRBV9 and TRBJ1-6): DSGVTQTPKHLITATGQRVTLRCSPRSGDLSVYWYQQSLDQGLQFLIQYYNGEERAKGNILERFSAQQFPDLHSELNLSSLELGDSALYFCASSLADAGPNSPLHFGNGTRLTVT.

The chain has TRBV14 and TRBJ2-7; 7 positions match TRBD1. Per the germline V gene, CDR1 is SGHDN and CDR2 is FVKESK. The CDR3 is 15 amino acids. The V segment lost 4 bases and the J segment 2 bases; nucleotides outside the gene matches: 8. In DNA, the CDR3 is TGTGCCAGCAGCCGAAATGGACAGGCTCCCTACGAGCAGTACTTC. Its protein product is CASSRNGQAPYEQYF.

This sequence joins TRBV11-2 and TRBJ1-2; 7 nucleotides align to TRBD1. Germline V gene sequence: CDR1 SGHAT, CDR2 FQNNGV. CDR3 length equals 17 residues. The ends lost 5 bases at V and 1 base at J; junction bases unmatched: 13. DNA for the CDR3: TGTGCCAGCAGCCGACCGGGACAGAGAAGTGTTAACTATGGCTACACCTTC. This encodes CASSRPGQRSVNYGYTF.

The CDR3 is CASSRYTGTGDTGELFF. The CDR3 region has the DNA TGTGCCAGCAGCAGATATACCGGGACAGGGGACACCGGGGAGCTGTTTTTT. The chain joins TRBV3-1 (or the pseudogene TRBV3-2) to TRBJ2-2; 10 positions agree with TRBD1. CDR1 is LGHDT, CDR2 YNNKEL, per germline (reference sequence). V dropped 5 bases and J dropped 3; count of bases not matched to a gene: 9. The CDR3 sequence is 17 residues long.

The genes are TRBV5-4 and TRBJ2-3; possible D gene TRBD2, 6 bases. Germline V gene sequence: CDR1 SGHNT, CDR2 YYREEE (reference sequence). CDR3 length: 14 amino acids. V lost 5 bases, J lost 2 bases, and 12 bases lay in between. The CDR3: CASRLGLLTDTQYF. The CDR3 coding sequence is TGTGCCAGCAGACTCGGACTACTCACAGATACGCAGTATTTT.

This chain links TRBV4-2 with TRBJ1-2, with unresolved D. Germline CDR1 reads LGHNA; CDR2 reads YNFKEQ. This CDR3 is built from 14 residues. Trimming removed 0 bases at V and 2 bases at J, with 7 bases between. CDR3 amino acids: CASSQERGNYGYTF. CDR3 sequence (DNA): TGTGCCAGCAGCCAAGAAAGAGGGAACTATGGCTACACCTTC.

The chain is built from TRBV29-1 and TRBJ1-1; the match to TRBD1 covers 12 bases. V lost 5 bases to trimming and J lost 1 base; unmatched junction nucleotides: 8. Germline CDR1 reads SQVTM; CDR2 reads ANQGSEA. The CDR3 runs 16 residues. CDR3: CSVTGTGGSKNTEAFF. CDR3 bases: TGCAGCGTTACCGGGACAGGGGGCTCTAAGAACACTGAAGCTTTCTTT. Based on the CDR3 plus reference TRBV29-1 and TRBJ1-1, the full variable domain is SAVISQKPSRDICQRGTSLTIQCQVDSQVTMMFWYRQQPGQSLTLIATANQGSEATYESGFVIDKFPISRPNLTFSTLTVSNMSPEDSSIYLCSVTGTGGSKNTEAFFGQGTRLTVV.